The source of this T cell receptor (beta chain) is a study of response to subunit inactivated influenza vaccine. The germline gives CDR1 SNHLY, CDR2 FYNNEI. V was pared by 5 bases and J by 0 bases, with 16 bases between. The CDR3 has 16 residues. This clonotype was found many times. MiXCR, run by TCRdb on the RT-PCR reads, gives a single entry per CDR3 protein. This sample yields 500,000 to 550,000 distinct CDR3 sequences, of which roughly 7.9% are seen a single time; under 15% belongs to the top ten. This specimen consisted of PBMCs from blood, obtained less than 25 months after vaccination. The receptor's source is a man between 50 and 75 years old who received an inactivated influenza vaccine. V usage is TRBV2 and J usage is TRBJ1-2; D is perhaps TRBD1 (6 bases). The CDR3 protein is CASSLTGTPSNYGYTF. In DNA, the CDR3 is TGTGCCAGCAGTTTAACCGGGACACCCTCTAACTATGGCTACACCTTC.